Listed here are 30 T cell receptor beta chains from one sample, sequenced in a study of blood T cell repertoires in COVID-19. Profiling relied on immunoSEQ multiplex PCR, and the TCRdb table lists in-frame clones only, not all of them. The sample shows around 94,000 clones, 86% of them seen only once. The sample consisted of peripheral blood. The source of these receptors is a man at least 80 years old with acute or convalescent COVID-19.

This chain uses TRBV6-5 with TRBJ2-7, with a weak D call TRBD1 (6 bases). V was clipped by 7 bases and J by 0 bases, with 13 bases between them. The CDR3 length is 14 residues. Germline CDR1 and CDR2: MNHEY and SVGAGI. The CDR3 reads CASTRDTTSYEQYF. The CDR3 nucleotides read TGTGCCAGCACCCGGGACACTACCTCCTACGAGCAGTACTTC.

V and J are TRBV4-3 and TRBJ1-4, with D possibly matching TRBD1 (6 bases). Germline CDR1 reads LGHNA; CDR2 reads YSLEER. V was clipped by 0 bases and J by 7 bases, with 12 bases between them. The CDR3 loop spans 15 amino acids. The CDR3 here is CASSQDRGEGEKLFF. As DNA, the CDR3 is TGCGCCAGCAGCCAAGACAGGGGAGAGGGTGAAAAACTGTTTTTT.

The CDR3 loop reads CASSSDRDSYNEQFF. The CDR3 nucleotides read TGTGCCAGCAGTAGCGACAGGGACTCCTACAATGAGCAGTTCTTC. The chain links TRBV6-5 to TRBJ2-1; TRBD1 agrees at 7 bases. Trimming took 5 bases from V and 0 from J; bases not matched to a gene: 4. The CDR3 totals 15 residues. Germline V lookup: CDR1 MNHEY, CDR2 SVGAGI.

V gene TRBV28 combines with J gene TRBJ2-7, with 8 bases matching TRBD1. CDR3 length: 14 residues. The germline gives CDR1 MDHEN, CDR2 SYDVKM. Losses at the gene ends were 4 bases for V and 2 bases for J; bases not matched to a gene: 4. As DNA, the CDR3 is TGTGCCAGCAGTTCCAGGGGGCGCGCCTACGAGCAGTACTTC. Encoded protein: CASSSRGRAYEQYF.

This chain uses TRBV28 with TRBJ1-5, with TRBD1 matching over 7 bases. This CDR3 comprises 14 residues. Germline CDR1 and CDR2: MDHEN and SYDVKM. Trimming took 10 bases from V and 3 from J; bases not matched to a gene: 9. CDR3 in DNA: TGTGCCATTGAGAGGGGGCAGCACAATCAGCCCCAGCATTTT. Its translation is CAIERGQHNQPQHF.

The V and J genes are TRBV28 and TRBJ2-7; 9 bases agree with TRBD1. The CDR3 extends over 16 amino acids. Germline V gene data show CDR1 as MDHEN and CDR2 as SYDVKM. V was pared by 1 base and J by 0 bases, with 4 bases of the junction left unmatched. The CDR3 here is CASSLFGQGSSYEQYF. CDR3 DNA sequence: TGTGCCAGCAGTTTATTTGGACAGGGGAGCTCCTACGAGCAGTACTTC. The full variable domain, in which reference TRBV28 and TRBJ2-7 provide the parts outside the CDR3, is DVKVTQSSRYLVKRTGEKVFLECVQDMDHENMFWYRQDPGLGLRLIYFSYDVKMKEKGDIPEGYSVSREKKERFSLILESASTNQTSMYLCASSLFGQGSSYEQYFGPGTRLTVT.

The chain joins TRBV28 to TRBJ2-7; 8 nucleotides match TRBD2. The junction had 12 bases not matched to a gene; V was cut back by 6 bases and J by 2 bases. This CDR3 has 16 residues. The germline CDR1 and CDR2 sequences are MDHEN and SYDVKM. The CDR3 protein is CASSPLTGGRTYEQYF. The CDR3 region has the DNA TGTGCCAGCAGCCCCTTGACGGGAGGGCGTACCTACGAGCAGTACTTC.

In the case of this clone: A junction boundary mismatches the germline segment, possibly from a read error. This chain joins TRBV9 and TRBJ1-1; D gene ambiguous. This CDR3 comprises 13 residues. The germline V gene has CDR1 SGDLS and CDR2 YYNGEE. CDR3 DNA: TGTGTCAGCAGCGTAGGGCCAGACACTGAAGCTTTCTTT. Translated: CVSSVGPDTEAFF.

The gene calls are TRBV16 and TRBJ1-4; D unclear. Germline CDR1 KGHSY, CDR2 FQNENV. There are 14 residues in the CDR3. V lost 1 base to trimming and J lost 6 bases, with 9 bases between them. The CDR3 loop reads CASSQFLSDEKLFF. CDR3 DNA sequence: TGTGCCAGCAGCCAATTTTTATCGGATGAAAAACTGTTTTTT.

This clone was counted once. The gene calls are TRBV28 and TRBJ2-1; 7 bases line up with TRBD2. J gave up 8 bases and V 2 bases, and 12 bases lay outside the gene matches. Germline CDR1 is MDHEN and CDR2 is SYDVKM. The CDR3 contains 16 residues. Here the CDR3 reads CASSLNFPLAGDEQFF. The DNA for the CDR3 is TGTGCCAGCAGTTTAAATTTCCCTCTTGCGGGGGATGAGCAGTTCTTC.

This CDR3 reads CASSLGGQDEQFF. Here the CDR3 DNA reads TGTGCCAGCAGCTTAGGGGGACAGGATGAGCAGTTCTTC. The chain links TRBV11-2 to TRBJ2-1, with TRBD1 identical over 8 bases. This CDR3 is 13 amino acids long. Germline values: CDR1 SGHAT, CDR2 FQNNGV. V was pared by 1 base and J by 8 bases, with 1 base of the junction left unmatched.

The chain links TRBV5-8 to TRBJ2-7, with 7 nucleotides matching TRBD2. Germline values: CDR1 SGHTS, CDR2 YDEGEE. After removal of 3 bases from V and 4 bases from J, the junction contained 1 base not matched to a gene. The CDR3 totals 12 residues. The CDR3 DNA is TGTGCCAGCAGCTGGGGGGGATACGAGCAGTACTTC. Protein product: CASSWGGYEQYF.

The rearrangement joins TRBV28 to TRBJ2-5; TRBD1 matches 12 bases. CDR1 is MDHEN, CDR2 SYDVKM, per germline. Trimming took 6 bases from V and 2 from J; bases not matched to a gene: 4. The length of the CDR3 is 15 residues. CDR3 region: CASRGDRGQQETQYF. The CDR3 DNA is TGTGCCAGCAGAGGGGACAGGGGGCAGCAAGAGACCCAGTACTTC.

The chain carries TRBV5-4 and TRBJ2-5, with D perhaps TRBD2 (6 bases). From germline, CDR1 is SGHNT and CDR2 YYREEE (reference sequence). The CDR3 sequence is 15 residues long. V shed 1 base and J shed 7 bases, with 17 bases lying between them. Here the CDR3 reads CASSLKAGLLGTQYF. The CDR3 DNA sequence: TGTGCCAGCAGCTTGAAGGCGGGGCTTCTTGGGACCCAGTACTTC.

V gene TRBV5-4 combines with J gene TRBJ1-1; D ambiguous. Germline V gene sequence: CDR1 SGHNT, CDR2 YYREEE (reference sequence). CDR3 length: 13 residues. V was trimmed by 4 bases and J by 2 bases, leaving 9 bases between them. CDR3 loop: CASSAGINTEAFF. In nucleotides, the CDR3 is TGTGCCAGCAGCGCCGGGATTAACACTGAAGCTTTCTTT.

The chain joins TRBV6-2 or TRBV6-3 to TRBJ2-7; possibly TRBD2 for D (6 bases). Germline CDR1 is MNHEY and CDR2 is SVGEGT. This CDR3 has 13 amino acids. The ends were cut back, 6 bases at V and 3 bases at J, with 12 bases in the middle. The CDR3 DNA follows: TGTGCCAGCAGCAAGACTAGGCGCTACGAGCAGTACTTC. This gives the protein CASSKTRRYEQYF.

In its sample, this clone was seen once. The J gene is TRBJ2-7, the V gene TRBV28; TRBD2 aligns across 11 bases. CDR3 length: 18 residues. Unmatched junction bases numbered 17, after V lost 8 bases and J lost 2 bases. In germline, CDR1 is MDHEN, CDR2 SYDVKM. The CDR3 is CASPPDGLAGGTTYEQYF. The CDR3 bases are TGTGCCAGCCCCCCCGACGGGCTAGCGGGAGGTACGACCTACGAGCAGTACTTC.

The V and J genes are TRBV5-5 and TRBJ2-7; tentative D call: TRBD1 (5 bases). The CDR3 loop spans 17 amino acids. Trimming pared 0 bases from V and 0 bases from J, leaving 16 bases between. Germline values: CDR1 SGHKS, CDR2 YYEKEE (reference sequence). CDR3 protein: CASSLGVLGPSSYEQYF. Here the CDR3 DNA reads TGTGCCAGCAGCTTGGGAGTTTTGGGGCCAAGCTCCTACGAGCAGTACTTC.

This clone occurred once. The chain has TRBV5-1 and TRBJ2-3; tentative D call: TRBD2 (6 bases). The CDR3 sequence is 15 residues long. V gave up 4 bases and J gave up 4 bases, with 16 bases separating them. The germline gives CDR1 SGHRS, CDR2 YFSETQ. Here the CDR3 reads CASSTGTRSPDTQYF. In nucleotides, the CDR3 is TGCGCCAGCAGCACCGGGACTCGATCCCCAGATACGCAGTATTTT.

This clone was seen a single time. V and J are TRBV30 and TRBJ1-1; 9 nucleotides match TRBD1. The V gene's germline CDR1 is GTSNPN and CDR2 SVGIG (reference sequence). The CDR3 totals 18 residues. V lost 1 base and J lost 1; bases outside the gene matches: 13. CDR3 sequence: CAWSGRFNRGHENTEAFF. In nucleotides, the CDR3 is TGTGCCTGGAGTGGTCGTTTTAACAGGGGGCATGAGAACACTGAAGCTTTCTTT.

The chain carries TRBV5-1 and TRBJ2-2, with 8 bases matching TRBD2. CDR3 length: 18 amino acids. CDR1 and CDR2 (germline): SGHRS, YFSETQ. V dropped 0 bases and J dropped 2; count of bases not matched to a gene: 9. The DNA for the CDR3 is TGCGCCAGCAGCTTGGACCCGGGGGGGGACTTCAACACCGGGGAGCTGTTTTTT. As protein: CASSLDPGGDFNTGELFF.

The chain has TRBV27 and TRBJ1-1; D is perhaps TRBD1 (5 bases). The CDR3 length is 15 residues. Trimming shortened V by 0 bases and J by 3 bases, and 11 bases separated the two germline ends. Germline V lookup: CDR1 MNHEY, CDR2 SMNVEV (reference sequence). The DNA of the CDR3 is TGTGCCAGCAGTTTATCGCGGGGCGCGGACACTGAAGCTTTCTTT. It codes for CASSLSRGADTEAFF.

The V call is TRBV12-3 or TRBV12-4, the J call TRBJ2-1; D ambiguous. V was cut by 5 bases and J by 5 bases, with 7 bases left in between. The CDR3 is made up of 12 amino acids. The CDR3 sequence is CASSRLDNEQFF. The DNA of the CDR3 is TGTGCCAGCAGTCGACTGGACAATGAGCAGTTCTTC.

V usage is TRBV28 and J usage is TRBJ1-2, with D possibly being TRBD1 (5 bases). The length of the CDR3 is 14 residues. In germline, CDR1 is MDHEN, CDR2 SYDVKM. Trimming took 3 bases from V and 4 from J, leaving 12 bases between them. The CDR3, as DNA: TGTGCCAGCAGTTTGGTGGGGGGGTTCTATGGCTACACCTTC. It specifies CASSLVGGFYGYTF.

The chain employs TRBV13 and TRBJ2-1; D is uncertain. The germline CDR1 and CDR2 sequences are PRHDT and FYEKMQ (reference sequence). V dropped 5 bases and J dropped 1 base, with 12 bases sitting between them. This CDR3 contains 15 residues. The CDR3 region is CASSVTRGSYNEQFF. CDR3 nucleotides: TGTGCCAGCAGCGTGACTCGAGGATCCTACAATGAGCAGTTCTTC.

V usage is TRBV7-3 and J usage is TRBJ1-2; 9 bases map to TRBD1. The CDR3 runs 14 residues. Looked up from germline, CDR1 is SGHTA and CDR2 is FQGTGA. V shed 5 bases and J 5 bases; nucleotides not matched to a gene: 6. The CDR3 reads CASSPGTGSYGYTF. The CDR3 coding sequence is TGTGCCAGCAGCCCCGGGACAGGGTCGTATGGCTACACCTTC.

V usage is TRBV3-1 (or the pseudogene TRBV3-2) and J usage is TRBJ2-7; 12 nucleotides align to TRBD2. With V trimmed by 4 bases and J by 6 bases, 7 bases remained unmatched. The CDR3 sequence is 15 residues long. Germline-derived CDR1 and CDR2 are LGHDT and YNNKEL (reference sequence). The CDR3 spells CASSRLTSGSPEQYF. Here the CDR3 DNA reads TGTGCCAGCAGCCGCTTGACTAGCGGGAGTCCCGAGCAGTACTTC.

The V call is TRBV28, the J call TRBJ1-2, with D maybe TRBD1 (5 bases). Looked up from germline, CDR1 is MDHEN and CDR2 is SYDVKM. Between the trimmed V and J ends, which lost 5 bases and 7 bases, there was a span of 11 bases. This CDR3 has 12 residues. CDR3 sequence: CASSAGRTGYTF. The DNA of the CDR3 is TGTGCCAGCAGTGCAGGGAGGACTGGCTACACCTTC.

The J gene is TRBJ2-1, the V gene TRBV12-3 or TRBV12-4, with D possibly matching TRBD1 (6 bases). The CDR3 runs 13 residues. V was shortened by 2 bases and J by 7 bases, with 9 bases between the two germline ends. CDR3 DNA sequence: TGTGCCAGCAGTTTACACGACAGGAATGAGCAGTTCTTC. Its protein product is CASSLHDRNEQFF.

The chain has TRBV19 and TRBJ2-1; D is undetermined. CDR1 LNHDA and CDR2 SQIVND come from the germline V gene (reference sequence). The V gene lost 5 bases and the J gene lost 4 bases, with 9 bases spanning the gap. CDR3 size: 13 residues. CDR3 loop: CASSPTLYNEQFF. The CDR3 coding sequence is TGTGCCAGTAGTCCGACTTTATACAATGAGCAGTTCTTC.